These 26 T cell receptor beta chains came from one sample sequenced in a study of blood T cell repertoires in COVID-19. Sequencing used immunoSEQ multiplex PCR; TCRdb keeps in-frame clones, though not all of them. The sample includes under 250,000 clones, around 90% of them seen just once. The sample was peripheral blood. The receptors come from a man aged 55 to 69 with COVID-19, enrolled during active disease.

The V and J genes are TRBV2 and TRBJ1-2; tentative D call: TRBD1 (5 bases). Trimming removed 2 bases from V and 4 bases from J, with 8 bases in between. This CDR3 contains 13 residues. Germline lookup yields CDR1 SNHLY and CDR2 FYNNEI. The CDR3 protein is CASSEFQGYGYTF. Here the CDR3 DNA reads TGTGCCAGCAGTGAATTCCAGGGCTATGGCTACACCTTC.

The chain links TRBV7-9 to TRBJ2-2; TRBD2 aligns across 7 bases. CDR3 length: 14 amino acids. V lost 0 bases and J lost 6; bases outside the gene matches: 1. The V gene's germline CDR1 is SEHNR and CDR2 FQNEAQ (reference sequence). The CDR3 is CASSLAGGPGELFF. CDR3 coding DNA: TGTGCCAGCAGCTTAGCGGGAGGGCCCGGGGAGCTGTTTTTT.

The rearrangement joins TRBV18 to TRBJ1-5, with D tentatively TRBD1 (5 bases). Germline CDR1 and CDR2: KGHSH and LQKENI. Trimming pared 6 bases from V and 0 bases from J, leaving 6 bases between. This CDR3 is built from 13 residues. CDR3 in amino acids: CASSQGSNQPQHF. CDR3 sequence (DNA): TGTGCCAGCTCGCAGGGTAGCAATCAGCCCCAGCATTTT.

The V gene is TRBV3-1 (or the pseudogene TRBV3-2), the J gene TRBJ2-7; TRBD2 matches at 12 bases. Per germline, CDR1 LGHDT and CDR2 YNNKEL (reference sequence). J lost 2 bases, V lost 1 base, and 3 bases had no gene match. The CDR3 consists of 16 residues. CDR3 sequence reads: CASSQGLAGGPYEQYF. The CDR3 DNA reads as TGTGCCAGCAGCCAAGGGCTAGCGGGAGGGCCCTACGAGCAGTACTTC.

The chain combines TRBV7-9 with TRBJ1-3; D is ambiguous. Looked up from germline, CDR1 is SEHNR and CDR2 is FQNEAQ (reference sequence). V dropped 1 base and J dropped 4 bases, with 14 bases sitting between them. CDR3 length: 16 amino acids. The CDR3 nucleotides read TGTGCCAGCAGCTTAGAGCCTGGACTCGTCGGAAACACCATATATTTT. This sequence encodes CASSLEPGLVGNTIYF.

V gene TRBV6-5 combines with J gene TRBJ2-3; D not certain. Looked up from germline, CDR1 is MNHEY and CDR2 is SVGAGI. This CDR3 spans 12 amino acids. Trimming removed 4 bases at V and 7 bases at J, with 9 bases between. CDR3 coding DNA: TGTGCCAGCAGTTTAGATCGTTATACGCAGTATTTT. Residues: CASSLDRYTQYF.

The J gene is TRBJ2-7, the V gene TRBV7-2; D unclear. The CDR3 totals 14 residues. The germline V and J ends were trimmed by 1 base and 4 bases, with 11 bases remaining between them. The germline CDR1 and CDR2 sequences are SGHTA and FQGNSA. CDR3: CASSLGIWAYEQYF. CDR3 nucleotides: TGTGCCAGCAGCTTAGGAATTTGGGCATACGAGCAGTACTTC. Combining the CDR3 with reference TRBV7-2 and TRBJ2-7 gives the whole variable domain GAGVSQSPSNKVTEKGKDVELRCDPISGHTALYWYRQSLGQGLEFLIYFQGNSAPDKSGLPSDRFSAERTGGSVSTLTIQRTQQEDSAVYLCASSLGIWAYEQYFGPGTRLTVT.

The chain uses TRBV28 and TRBJ1-3; D unresolved. The germline V gene encodes CDR1 MDHEN and CDR2 SYDVKM. Trimming removed 2 bases from V and 0 bases from J, with 11 bases in between. There are 16 residues in the CDR3. The CDR3 is CASSLSGVVSGNTIYF. The CDR3 nucleotides are TGTGCCAGCAGTTTAAGCGGGGTGGTCTCTGGAAACACCATATATTTT.

V gene TRBV15 combines with J gene TRBJ2-1; 7 nucleotides agree with TRBD2. V lost 4 bases, J lost 6 bases, and 9 bases stayed unmatched. The germline gives CDR1 LNHNV, CDR2 YYDKDF (reference sequence). The CDR3 is made up of 15 amino acids. CDR3 loop: CATSTRRGSGNEQFF. The CDR3 region has the DNA TGTGCCACCAGCACCCGCCGCGGGAGTGGCAATGAGCAGTTCTTC.

Note on this clone: The sample contains more than one DNA sequence encoding this CDR3. The V gene is TRBV19, the J gene TRBJ2-7, with unresolved D. The CDR3 consists of 13 residues. V was cut by 5 bases and J by 0 bases, with 8 bases left in between. Germline V CDR1 and CDR2: LNHDA, SQIVND (reference sequence). CDR3 DNA: TGTGCCAGTAGTGCAGGTAGCTCCTACGAGCAGTACTTC. Protein sequence: CASSAGSSYEQYF.

V is TRBV29-1 and J is TRBJ1-1, with no clear D. This CDR3 spans 14 amino acids. V lost 0 bases and J lost 4, with 12 bases in between. Germline V gene data show CDR1 as SQVTM and CDR2 as ANQGSEA. CDR3 residues: CSVEDTGGVTEAFF. Written as DNA, the CDR3 is TGCAGCGTTGAAGATACGGGAGGAGTCACTGAAGCTTTCTTT.

The V call is TRBV15, the J call TRBJ2-7; 7 positions agree with TRBD2. Germline CDR1 LNHNV, CDR2 YYDKDF (reference sequence). There are 14 residues in the CDR3. Trimming at V came to 3 bases and at J to 4 bases, leaving 6 bases not matched to a gene. CDR3 region: CATSRAGDRYEQYF. The CDR3 DNA is TGTGCCACCAGCAGGGCGGGAGATAGGTACGAGCAGTACTTC.

V and J are TRBV5-1 and TRBJ2-2; the match to TRBD1 covers 7 bases. The germline V gene encodes CDR1 SGHRS and CDR2 YFSETQ. The V segment lost 4 bases and the J segment 7 bases; nucleotides outside the gene matches: 16. This CDR3 spans 17 amino acids. The CDR3, as DNA: TGCGCCAGCAGCCAGAATACGGACAGGCTGAGTAACGGGGAGCTGTTTTTT. This sequence encodes CASSQNTDRLSNGELFF.

The rearrangement joins TRBV11-2 to TRBJ2-7; 10 bases agree with TRBD2. The trim removed 1 base at V and 4 bases at J, leaving 13 bases unmatched. This CDR3 region has 18 residues. Looked up from germline, CDR1 is SGHAT and CDR2 is FQNNGV. DNA for the CDR3: TGTGCCAGCAGCTTAGTACTAGCGGGAACCCCAATCGCTTACGAGCAGTACTTC. Translation: CASSLVLAGTPIAYEQYF.

V and J are TRBV29-1 and TRBJ2-2, with D uncertain. The CDR3 contains 12 residues. Germline V gives CDR1 SQVTM, CDR2 ANQGSEA. Between the trimmed V and J ends, which lost 2 bases and 6 bases, there was a span of 7 bases. As DNA, the CDR3 is TGCAGCGTTGAAAAACTTCCCGGGGAGCTGTTTTTT. Translated, it gives CSVEKLPGELFF.

This CDR3 is CASSEAFHEQYF. The CDR3 nucleotides are TGTGCCAGCAGTGAAGCCTTCCACGAGCAGTACTTC. The rearrangement joins TRBV2 to TRBJ2-7; no clear D gene. Germline V gives CDR1 SNHLY, CDR2 FYNNEI. The CDR3 sequence is 12 residues long. The V end lost 0 bases, the J end lost 5 bases, and 5 bases lay between the germline ends.

The J gene is TRBJ2-7, the V gene TRBV10-3, with TRBD1 matching over 7 bases. V dropped 9 bases and J dropped 2; count of bases not matched to a gene: 4. Germline CDR1 and CDR2: ENHRY and SYGVKD. CDR3 length: 12 residues. CDR3 protein: CAIGDSAYEQYF. The CDR3 DNA is TGTGCCATAGGGGACAGCGCCTACGAGCAGTACTTC.

This sequence joins TRBV6-4 and TRBJ2-1, with TRBD2 as a possible D gene (6 bases). V lost 4 bases to trimming and J lost 0 bases, with 10 bases between them. Germline loops: CDR1 MRHNA, CDR2 SNTAGT. This CDR3 is built from 15 residues. This chain's CDR3 is CASSAETSSYNEQFF. The CDR3, as DNA: TGTGCCAGCAGTGCCGAGACTAGCTCCTACAATGAGCAGTTCTTC.

This chain connects TRBV19 to TRBJ1-6; TRBD1 agrees at 10 bases. V lost 6 bases and J lost 9; bases outside the gene matches: 2. Germline V CDR1 and CDR2: LNHDA, SQIVND (reference sequence). This CDR3 is built from 13 residues. Here the CDR3 DNA reads TGTGCCAGTAGCCGGGACAGGGGTTCACCCCTCCACTTT. Protein sequence: CASSRDRGSPLHF.

V usage is TRBV11-3 and J usage is TRBJ1-3, with D unresolved. CDR3 size: 13 residues. V was clipped by 5 bases and J by 7 bases, with 12 bases between them. Per germline, CDR1 SGHNT and CDR2 YENEEA. CDR3 sequence: CASSRPPENTIYF. CDR3 bases: TGTGCCAGCAGCCGCCCGCCCGAGAACACCATATATTTT.

The rearrangement joins TRBV7-9 to TRBJ2-7; D possibly corresponds to TRBD1 (6 bases). Per germline, CDR1 SEHNR and CDR2 FQNEAQ (reference sequence). V gave up 1 base and J gave up 5 bases, with 12 bases separating them. The CDR3 is 14 amino acids. CDR3 residues: CASSLGQANDEQYF. As DNA, the CDR3 is TGTGCCAGCAGCTTAGGACAGGCAAACGACGAGCAGTACTTC.

V usage is TRBV19 and J usage is TRBJ1-3; the match to TRBD1 covers 8 bases. J gave up 0 bases and V 4 bases, and 2 bases lay outside the gene matches. The germline V gene has CDR1 LNHDA and CDR2 SQIVND (reference sequence). The CDR3 loop spans 15 amino acids. The CDR3 loop is CASSNGQGSGNTIYF. The DNA of the CDR3 is TGTGCCAGTAGTAACGGACAGGGCTCTGGAAACACCATATATTTT. Drawing the rest from reference TRBV19 and TRBJ1-3, the complete variable domain is DGGITQSPKYLFRKEGQNVTLSCEQNLNHDAMYWYRQDPGQGLRLIYYSQIVNDFQKGDIAEGYSVSREKKESFPLTVTSAQKNPTAFYLCASSNGQGSGNTIYFGEGSWLTVV.

The table lists this clone with a count of one. V and J are TRBV6-5 and TRBJ2-5; unclear D gene. Germline CDR1 reads MNHEY; CDR2 reads SVGAGI. Trimming pared 5 bases from V and 1 base from J, leaving 11 bases between. The CDR3 is 14 residues long. This CDR3 reads CASSPRWAQETQYF. In nucleotides, the CDR3 is TGTGCCAGCAGTCCCCGGTGGGCCCAAGAGACCCAGTACTTC.

The chain uses TRBV25-1 and TRBJ2-2; 10 bases fit TRBD1. CDR3 length: 15 residues. Trimming at V came to 3 bases and at J to 7 bases, leaving 5 bases not matched to a gene. Germline CDR1 is MGHDK and CDR2 is SYGVNS. The DNA for the CDR3 is TGTGCCAGCAGTGACTTGACAGGGGGCATCGGGGAGCTGTTTTTT. Translated: CASSDLTGGIGELFF.

This clone was counted once. The rearrangement links TRBV19 to TRBJ1-2; 9 bases agree with TRBD1. Germline V lookup: CDR1 LNHDA, CDR2 SQIVND (reference sequence). CDR3 length equals 16 residues. With 7 bases clipped from V and 5 bases from J, the junction kept 14 bases outside the gene matches. CDR3 coding DNA: TGTGCCAGTACTGCCCTTCACGTCGGGACAGGGTATGGCTACACCTTC. It is translated as CASTALHVGTGYGYTF.

This clone has more than one count but fewer than ten. The genes are TRBV11-3 and TRBJ2-2, with 8 bases lining up with TRBD1. V was clipped by 5 bases and J by 1 base; unmatched bases: 6. Germline V CDR1 and CDR2: SGHNT, YENEEA. The CDR3 runs 16 residues. CDR3 coding DNA: TGTGCCAGCAGCCACAGGGGGAGAAGGAACACCGGGGAGCTGTTTTTT. The encoded protein is CASSHRGRRNTGELFF.